A single T cell receptor (beta chain) is shown here with its context. With V trimmed by 3 bases and J by 0 bases, 11 bases remained unmatched. The germline V gene has CDR1 MDHEN and CDR2 SYDVKM. The CDR3 length is 18 residues. This entry is derived from a study of T cell responses to AZD1222 COVID-19 vaccine. Assay: immunoSEQ multiplex PCR; the TCRdb copy retains only in-frame clones and omits some. The sample holds around 100,000 clones, approximately 88% seen once. The sample consisted of peripheral blood, taken on day 0 of AZD1222 vaccination. The origin of this receptor is an adult in good health. The chain recombines TRBV28 with TRBJ1-5, with 7 bases lining up with TRBD1. CDR3 in DNA: TGTGCCAGCAGTTTTTCCCTCAGGGGGTCTTATAGCAATCAGCCCCAGCATTTT. Its translation is CASSFSLRGSYSNQPQHF.